A single sample gave rise to the 13 T cell receptor beta chains below, sequenced in a study of T-cell reconstitution after alpha-beta-depleted transplantation in children. Unique molecular identifiers were incorporated during preparation of the TCRbeta library. TCRdb itself ran the PCR reads through MiXCR, one entry per CDR3 protein. Seen here are a few hundred thousand distinct CDR3 sequences, 20% to 30% observed once, and the top ten hold 30% to 45%. The specimen comprised PBMCs, sampled before TCRalphabeta/CD19-depleted stem cell transplant. The receptors derive from a boy under two years old with Wiskott-Aldrich syndrome, due to receive a stem cell transplant.

This clonotype was found a few times. The J gene is TRBJ2-1, the V gene TRBV24-1; D unclear. V shed 4 bases and J shed 2 bases, with 5 bases lying between them. Germline assignment: CDR1 KGHDR and CDR2 SFDVKD. The CDR3 length is 13 residues. DNA for the CDR3: TGTGCCACCAGTGACCCTCCCTACAATGAGCAGTTCTTC. This translates into CATSDPPYNEQFF.

This clonotype was seen a few times. This rearrangement joins TRBV21-1 to TRBJ2-7; the table's D call of TRBD1 was not tested on the DNA. TRBV21-1 is annotated as a pseudogene. The CDR3 is made up of 14 amino acids. Here the CDR3 reads CASSPSPTGGEQYF. CDR3 in DNA: TGTGCCAGCAGCCCCTCGCCTACAGGGGGCGAGCAGTACTTC.

The gene calls are TRBV11-1 and TRBJ2-1; no clear D gene. CDR1 SGHAT and CDR2 FQDESV come from the germline V gene (reference sequence). This CDR3 contains 18 residues. V was trimmed by 2 bases and J by 4 bases, leaving 21 bases between them. This CDR3 reads CASSLRSKTPDGYNEQFF. In DNA form, the CDR3 reads TGTGCCAGCAGCTTAAGGTCTAAAACCCCCGATGGGTACAATGAGCAGTTCTTC.

This clonotype was observed at least ten times. The chain carries TRBV5-1 and TRBJ2-3; D is unclear. Germline assignment: CDR1 SGHRS and CDR2 YFSETQ. Trimming took 5 bases from V and 1 from J, leaving 2 bases between them. The CDR3 spans 11 residues. CDR3 DNA sequence: TGCGCCAGCAGGGGCACAGATACGCAGTATTTT. Amino acid sequence: CASRGTDTQYF.

The chain links TRBV20-1 to TRBJ2-2; D is ambiguous. The V end was cut by 6 bases, the J end by 2 bases, with 13 bases between. CDR1 is DFQATT and CDR2 is SNEGSKA in the germline V gene (reference sequence). This CDR3 comprises 14 residues. In DNA, the CDR3 is TGCAGTGCCTACCCGGGTTCAAACACCGGGGAGCTGTTTTTT. As protein: CSAYPGSNTGELFF.

This clonotype has only a few counts. The V call is TRBV12-3 or TRBV12-4, the J call TRBJ2-4, with D possibly matching TRBD2 (5 bases). V was shortened by 4 bases and J by 1 base, with 8 bases between the two germline ends. The CDR3 totals 14 residues. The CDR3 region is CASSSGVAKNIQYF. The CDR3 nucleotides read TGTGCCAGCAGTTCCGGGGTGGCCAAAAACATTCAGTACTTC.

This clonotype was observed once. The chain uses TRBV20-1 and TRBJ1-4; D not resolved. This CDR3 is 16 amino acids long. V gave up 2 bases and J gave up 8 bases, with 21 bases separating them. Germline values: CDR1 DFQATT, CDR2 SNEGSKA (reference sequence). The CDR3 DNA reads as TGCAGTGCTAGACTACCAAGGGCGGGGAAACGGGAAAAACTGTTTTTT. Its translation is CSARLPRAGKREKLFF.

This clonotype has a handful of counts. CDR3 bases: TGCGCCAGCAGTGAAGGACTAGCGGGAGACAATGAGCAGTTCTTC. Encoded protein: CASSEGLAGDNEQFF. This sequence joins TRBV4-1 and TRBJ2-1; the match to TRBD2 covers 13 bases. Germline lookup yields CDR1 MGHRA and CDR2 YSYEKL. Germline trimming cut 6 bases from V and 5 bases from J; bases unmatched to any gene: 4. The CDR3 has 15 residues.

J is TRBJ2-3 and V is TRBV5-1; 8 bases align to TRBD2. Losses at the gene ends were 3 bases for V and 3 bases for J; bases not matched to a gene: 3. CDR3 length equals 14 residues. The germline gives CDR1 SGHRS, CDR2 YFSETQ. The CDR3 DNA follows: TGCGCCAGCAGCTCCAAGCGGGGGACAGATACGCAGTATTTT. Its protein is CASSSKRGTDTQYF. Using reference TRBV5-1 and TRBJ2-3 for the parts outside the CDR3, the full variable domain is KAGVTQTPRYLIKTRGQQVTLSCSPISGHRSVSWYQQTPGQGLQFLFEYFSETQRNKGNFPGRFSGRQFSNSRSEMNVSTLELGDSALYLCASSSKRGTDTQYFGPGTRLTVL.

The chain combines TRBV20-1 with TRBJ2-1, with 11 bases fitting TRBD2. The junction had 7 bases not matched to a gene; V was cut back by 5 bases and J by 7 bases. CDR1 and CDR2 (germline): DFQATT, SNEGSKA (reference sequence). CDR3 length equals 14 residues. CDR3 region: CSAPLLAGVNEQFF. CDR3 DNA: TGCAGTGCTCCATTACTAGCGGGAGTGAATGAGCAGTTCTTC.

The chain carries TRBV6-2 or TRBV6-3 and TRBJ2-3, with TRBD2 matching over 11 bases. CDR1 MNHEY and CDR2 SVGEGT come from the germline V gene. This CDR3 comprises 20 residues. With V trimmed by 2 bases and J by 0 bases, 13 bases remained unmatched. CDR3 in DNA: TGTGCCAGCAGTTACAGGGGGCTAGCGGGAGGATACTCTAGCACAGATACGCAGTATTTT. This sequence encodes CASSYRGLAGGYSSTDTQYF.

The chain has TRBV29-1 and TRBJ1-2, with TRBD1 matching over 8 bases. Germline V CDR1 and CDR2: SQVTM, ANQGSEA. Trimming cost V 4 bases and J 4 bases; bases outside gene matches: 5. The CDR3 extends over 13 amino acids. The CDR3 region has the DNA TGCAGCGTTGCGACAGGGGAGGGCTATGGCTACACCTTC. Its protein is CSVATGEGYGYTF.

V usage is TRBV7-9 and J usage is TRBJ1-2; D possibly corresponds to TRBD1 (5 bases). Per the germline V gene, CDR1 is SEHNR and CDR2 is FQNEAQ (reference sequence). Trimming stripped 3 bases from V and 6 bases from J, with 11 bases between. The CDR3 runs to 13 residues. The CDR3 DNA follows: TGTGCCAGCAGCTTGTCAGGGAAGGATGGCTACACCTTC. The encoded protein is CASSLSGKDGYTF.